This TCR beta chain came from a study of cytomegalovirus exposure and HLA in healthy donors. Study outcomes and limitations: Most of the TCR beta V segments (in an earlier analysis) were productive either about 87% or about 30% of the time. A later analysis showed that HLA-associated TCR beta chains had undergone more clonal expansion than equally common others. Analyzed later, most CMV-associated TCR beta chains appeared HLA-restricted.

The PCR had 60 Vbeta and 13 Jbeta primers. The table came from immunoSEQ multiplex PCR; TCRdb's copy has only in-frame clones and leaves some out. The sample carries some 140,000 clones, 65% to 80% recorded once. The CDR3 spans 12 residues. Germline CDR1 reads WSHSY; CDR2 reads SAAADI. V was shortened by 8 bases and J by 5 bases, with 10 bases between the two germline ends. On this clone: The target antigen is unknown.

Sequencing used PBMCs. This receptor was taken from a middle-aged woman in good health and CMV-seronegative. The chain has TRBV10-2 and TRBJ1-5; the D gene is possibly TRBD1 (6 bases). The CDR3 sequence is CASGGGDQPQHF. CDR3 DNA sequence: TGCGCCAGCGGGGGGGGCGATCAGCCCCAGCATTTT.